This TCR beta chain was obtained from a study of control samples from healthy donors and cancer patients. Looked up from germline, CDR1 is SGHRS and CDR2 is YFSETQ. Trimming removed 4 bases from V and 5 bases from J, with 20 bases in between. This CDR3 is built from 16 residues. Some clones are missing from TCRdb's copy, which holds only in-frame ones; the method was immunoSEQ multiplex PCR. The sample consists of roughly 120,000 clones, around 87% of them appearing once. The clonotype was recovered from a woman aged 45 to 65 with colorectal cancer. This chain connects TRBV5-1 to TRBJ2-3; a weak D match, TRBD2 (6 bases). The sample taken for sequencing was PBMCs. DNA for the CDR3: TGCGCCAGCAGCCCCGATAGGGACTCTCTTGGAGATACGCAGTATTTT. The encoded protein is CASSPDRDSLGDTQYF.